Detailed here is one T cell receptor beta chain. Random hexamers primed reverse transcription of about 0.45 to 1 ug RNA. Across 54 Vbeta and 13 Jbeta, TCR beta CDR3 was amplified with immunoSEQ multiplex PCR. TCRdb re-analysed the immunoSEQ multiplex PCR reads in MiXCR, keeping a single row per CDR3 protein. The data hold over 100,000 distinct CDR3 sequences, with over 90% observed a single time. The record originates from a study of CD8 T cells in Susac syndrome. From blood CD8+ and CD4+ T cells, TCR beta sequences were generated. The healthy controls were matched to patients by age and sex. CDR1 is SEHNR and CDR2 is FQNEAQ in the germline V gene (reference sequence). The CDR3 loop spans 15 amino acids. V was clipped by 4 bases and J by 10 bases, with 17 bases between them.

The sample consisted of CD4+ T cells from PBMCs. The source of this sequence is a human donor in good health. The rearrangement links TRBV7-9 to TRBJ1-6; D is possibly TRBD1 (6 bases). CDR3: CASSSVQGLESPLHF. The CDR3 nucleotides read TGTGCCAGCAGCTCAGTACAGGGCCTGGAGTCACCCCTCCACTTT.